This T cell receptor (beta chain) appears in the sequencing data of a study of blood T cell repertoires in COVID-19. Study overall: The United States, Italy and Spain were the sources of the acute and convalescent COVID-19 samples. Nucleic acid was either cDNA or gDNA, and it came from T cells, B-cell-depleted T cells, or PBMCs.

Original processing methods: Reference gene primers were amplified, and this amplification served to estimate nucleated cell counts. Assay: immunoSEQ multiplex PCR; the TCRdb copy retains only in-frame clones and omits some. The V and J calls and clone size are taken from that table; D and trimming were inferred from the DNA. Altogether 150,000 to 200,000 clones are present, approximately 80% being singletons, with the ten largest covering around 13%. The V gene's germline CDR1 is SQVTM and CDR2 ANQGSEA. The ends were cut back, 7 bases at V and 0 bases at J, with 14 bases in the middle. The CDR3 covers 14 residues. Seattle patients were enrolled while actively infected and followed longitudinally.

Specimen: peripheral blood. The receptor comes from a woman in her 70s with COVID-19, enrolled during active disease. This sequence joins TRBV29-1 and TRBJ2-3; no reliable D call. For the CDR3, the DNA is TGCAGCGGTACTGATTATCCTAGCACAGATACGCAGTATTTT. Translation gives CSGTDYPSTDTQYF.